These 8 T cell receptor beta chains came from one sample sequenced in a study of T cell repertoires in cytomegalovirus infection. Their target antigens are unknown. From the reads, TCRdb called clonotypes with MiXCR, one entry per CDR3 protein. The repertoire includes fewer than 1,000,000 distinct CDR3 sequences, around 31% of them detected once, and about 14% sits in the top ten. The specimen comprised cultured CD8+ T cells from PBMCs, sampled from culture after CMV antigen stimulation. The receptors derive from a human donor in good health (CMV status not recorded). Some clones in this sample may be carry-over from other donors' samples.

This clonotype has more than one count but fewer than ten. This chain links TRBV7-9 with TRBJ2-5, with D perhaps matching TRBD2 (7 bases). The germline gives CDR1 SEHNR, CDR2 FQNEAQ (reference sequence). The CDR3 runs 14 residues. Deletions cut 8 bases from V and 5 bases from J, with 18 bases between. The DNA for the CDR3 is TGTGCCAGCCGGCTACCCGGGGGGCATGAGACCCAGTACTTC. It is translated as CASRLPGGHETQYF. Complete variable domain (other parts from reference TRBV7-9 and TRBJ2-5): DTGVSQNPRHKITKRGQNVTFRCDPISEHNRLYWYRQTLGQGPEFLTYFQNEAQLEKSRLLSDRFSAERPKGSFSTLEIQRTEQGDSAMYLCASRLPGGHETQYFGPGTRLLVL.

CDR3 DNA sequence: TGTGCCAGCAGCGCCGGGACGCCAATTGAAAAACTGTTTTTT. It is translated as CASSAGTPIEKLFF. The V gene is TRBV7-9, the J gene TRBJ1-4, with D perhaps TRBD1 (5 bases). Germline CDR1 and CDR2: SEHNR and FQNEAQ (reference sequence). V lost 5 bases and J lost 7, with 14 bases in between. CDR3 size: 14 residues.

Only a few counts were recorded for this clonotype. This rearrangement joins TRBV13 to TRBJ1-2; TRBD1 aligns across 8 bases. Looked up from germline, CDR1 is PRHDT and CDR2 is FYEKMQ (reference sequence). The CDR3 contains 13 residues. After removal of 7 bases from V and 2 bases from J, the junction contained 3 bases not matched to a gene. CDR3 loop: CASKGQGNYGYTF. Written as DNA, the CDR3 is TGTGCCAGCAAAGGACAGGGAAACTATGGCTACACCTTC.

The rearrangement links TRBV27 to TRBJ2-3; D is perhaps TRBD2 (5 bases). CDR3 length: 15 amino acids. Germline-derived CDR1 and CDR2 are MNHEY and SMNVEV (reference sequence). The V end was cut by 4 bases, the J end by 1 base, with 12 bases between. The CDR3 reads CASSSRARGTDTQYF. CDR3 coding DNA: TGTGCCAGCAGTTCGAGGGCGAGGGGCACAGATACGCAGTATTTT.

The J gene is TRBJ2-5, the V gene TRBV20-1; the D gene is possibly TRBD2 (5 bases). CDR3 length: 16 amino acids. Germline V gene lookup returns CDR1 DFQATT and CDR2 SNEGSKA (reference sequence). The germline V and J ends were trimmed by 1 base and 2 bases, with 17 bases remaining between them. Here the CDR3 DNA reads TGCAGTGCTAGAGGGGGTTTTGTAGCGCTTCAAGAGACCCAGTACTTC. Amino acid sequence: CSARGGFVALQETQYF.

DNA for the CDR3: TGTGCCAGCAGCTGCGAAGGGACAGGGCCGGGTGGGGATCAGCCCCAGCATTTT. This codes for CASSCEGTGPGGDQPQHF. The chain has TRBV7-9 and TRBJ1-5; 9 bases are a match to TRBD1. The ends lost 4 bases at V and 5 bases at J; junction bases unmatched: 15. Per the germline V gene, CDR1 is SEHNR and CDR2 is FQNEAQ (reference sequence). The CDR3 consists of 18 residues. Supplemented by reference TRBV7-9 and TRBJ1-5, the full variable domain reads DTGVSQNPRHKITKRGQNVTFRCDPISEHNRLYWYRQTLGQGPEFLTYFQNEAQLEKSRLLSDRFSAERPKGSFSTLEIQRTEQGDSAMYLCASSCEGTGPGGDQPQHFGDGTRLSIL.

This clonotype was seen ten or more times. Here the CDR3 reads CASSWTPGLANEQFF. The CDR3 DNA sequence: TGTGCCAGCAGTTGGACCCCGGGACTAGCCAATGAGCAGTTCTTC. This rearrangement joins TRBV6-5 to TRBJ2-1; 9 positions match TRBD2. The CDR3 covers 15 residues. The trim removed 4 bases at V and 6 bases at J, leaving 7 bases unmatched. In germline, CDR1 is MNHEY, CDR2 SVGAGI.

The chain is built from TRBV6-5 and TRBJ2-7; TRBD1 is a possible D gene (6 bases). The V and J ends lost 6 bases and 4 bases respectively, with 19 bases between them. The CDR3 totals 15 residues. Germline V lookup: CDR1 MNHEY, CDR2 SVGAGI. CDR3 loop: CASRLSPGQAYEQYF. CDR3 nucleotide sequence: TGTGCCAGCAGATTATCACCGGGACAAGCTTACGAGCAGTACTTC.